These 25 T cell receptor beta chains share one sample of origin, sequenced in a study of blood T cell repertoires in COVID-19. Sequencing was performed with immunoSEQ multiplex PCR; in TCRdb, only in-frame clones are kept and a portion is missing. The sample lists about 430,000 clones, around 87% occurring once. The sequenced material came from PBMCs or T cells enriched from blood (not recorded which). These receptors were obtained from a woman younger than 45 with acute COVID-19.

J is TRBJ2-3 and V is TRBV12-5, with 11 bases lining up with TRBD2. CDR1 is LGHNT, CDR2 FRNRAP, per germline. The ends lost 11 bases at V and 8 bases at J; junction bases unmatched: 12. The CDR3 covers 14 residues. The CDR3 DNA is TGTGCTGGGCAATCCGGGACTAGCGGCAGTACGCAGTATTTT. Its protein is CAGQSGTSGSTQYF. Looking up the rest from reference TRBV12-5 and TRBJ2-3 gives the full variable domain: DARVTQTPRHKVTEMGQEVTMRCQPILGHNTVFWYRQTMMQGLELLAYFRNRAPLDDSGMPKDRFSAEMPDATLATLKIQPSEPRDSAVYFCAGQSGTSGSTQYFGPGTRLTVL.

The gene calls are TRBV28 and TRBJ1-2; 9 nucleotides match TRBD1. Germline V CDR1 and CDR2: MDHEN, SYDVKM. Trimming at V came to 8 bases and at J to 5 bases, leaving 9 bases not matched to a gene. This CDR3 spans 14 amino acids. Written as DNA, the CDR3 is TGTGCCAGCGGGGGGACAGGGAAGGGTTATGGCTACACCTTC. Translation: CASGGTGKGYGYTF.

This chain links TRBV18 with TRBJ2-1; 8 positions match TRBD2. J lost 2 bases, V lost 2 bases, and 5 bases had no gene match. The CDR3 extends over 16 amino acids. From germline, CDR1 is KGHSH and CDR2 LQKENI. This CDR3 reads CASSPERGSPYNEQFF. The CDR3, as DNA: TGTGCCAGCTCACCAGAGCGGGGGAGCCCCTACAATGAGCAGTTCTTC.

The V gene is TRBV24-1, the J gene TRBJ1-5; a possible D gene is TRBD1 (5 bases). CDR1 and CDR2 from the germline V gene are KGHDR and SFDVKD. The CDR3 extends over 14 amino acids. The ends were cut back, 9 bases at V and 6 bases at J, with 17 bases in the middle. The CDR3 DNA sequence: TGTGCCACCCGGTCGGCGGACACGGCTCAGCCCCAGCATTTT. This sequence encodes CATRSADTAQPQHF.

The chain recombines TRBV9 with TRBJ1-6; 7 nucleotides agree with TRBD1. Trimming at V came to 3 bases and at J to 0 bases, leaving 3 bases not matched to a gene. Looked up from germline, CDR1 is SGDLS and CDR2 is YYNGEE. CDR3 length: 16 amino acids. CDR3 bases: TGTGCCAGCAGCGGACAGGGAAGCTCCTATAATTCACCCCTCCACTTT. This codes for CASSGQGSSYNSPLHF.

V and J are TRBV7-2 and TRBJ1-2; unclear D gene. CDR1 and CDR2 from the germline V gene are SGHTA and FQGNSA. Between the trimmed V and J ends, which lost 3 bases and 0 bases, there was a span of 8 bases. The CDR3 length is 14 residues. CDR3 amino acids: CASSLAEPNYGYTF. The CDR3 nucleotides are TGTGCCAGCAGCTTGGCAGAACCTAACTATGGCTACACCTTC. Full variable domain (outside the CDR3, taken from reference TRBV7-2 and TRBJ1-2): GAGVSQSPSNKVTEKGKDVELRCDPISGHTALYWYRQSLGQGLEFLIYFQGNSAPDKSGLPSDRFSAERTGGSVSTLTIQRTQQEDSAVYLCASSLAEPNYGYTFGSGTRLTVV.

The CDR3 spells CASSMEGATEAFF. The CDR3 DNA sequence: TGTGCCAGTAGTATGGAGGGGGCCACTGAAGCTTTCTTT. The chain has TRBV19 and TRBJ1-1; 7 bases fit TRBD1. Trimming removed 3 bases from V and 4 bases from J; junction bases left unmatched: 2. From germline, CDR1 is LNHDA and CDR2 SQIVND (reference sequence). The CDR3 contains 13 residues.

This clone turned up a few times. V usage is TRBV11-2 and J usage is TRBJ2-3, with 7 bases identical to TRBD2. This CDR3 spans 15 amino acids. V gave up 5 bases and J gave up 2 bases; unmatched junction bases: 7. The germline gives CDR1 SGHAT, CDR2 FQNNGV. CDR3 DNA sequence: TGTGCCAGCAGCCGAGACGGGGGGAACACAGATACGCAGTATTTT. As protein: CASSRDGGNTDTQYF.

This clone was counted only a few times. The chain joins TRBV12-3 or TRBV12-4 to TRBJ2-7; D gene ambiguous. The CDR3 totals 11 residues. V lost 8 bases and J 0 bases, leaving 5 bases between the germline ends. In DNA, the CDR3 is TGTGCCAGCGGCGGCTCCTACGAGCAGTACTTC. Its translation: CASGGSYEQYF.

In DNA form, the CDR3 reads TGCGCCAGCAGCTTGCGGGGGGATACTAATGAAAAACTGTTTTTT. Translated, it gives CASSLRGDTNEKLFF. This chain links TRBV5-1 with TRBJ1-4; a possible D gene is TRBD1 (5 bases). Germline V lookup: CDR1 SGHRS, CDR2 YFSETQ. Trimming left V 1 base short and J 2 bases short, with 9 bases between. This CDR3 contains 15 residues.

The CDR3 bases are TGTGCCAGCACCACAGGAGACAGGGTTTCCTACGAGCAGTACTTC. Its protein product is CASTTGDRVSYEQYF. J is TRBJ2-7 and V is TRBV6-5, with 7 positions matching TRBD1. Trimming removed 7 bases from V and 1 base from J; junction bases left unmatched: 10. From germline, CDR1 is MNHEY and CDR2 SVGAGI. The CDR3 runs to 15 residues.

This clone showed up just once. The chain uses TRBV2 and TRBJ2-7, with 8 positions matching TRBD1. Germline CDR1 reads SNHLY; CDR2 reads FYNNEI. J was trimmed by 4 bases and V by 7 bases; bases with no gene match: 6. The CDR3 is 13 residues long. Here the CDR3 DNA reads TGTGCCAGCATCCGGACAGGGAGATACGAGCAGTACTTC. It is translated as CASIRTGRYEQYF.

V usage is TRBV24-1 and J usage is TRBJ2-3, with unresolved D. The CDR3 contains 14 residues. The germline CDR1 and CDR2 sequences are KGHDR and SFDVKD. This CDR3 is CATRLDEGTDTQYF. The CDR3, as DNA: TGTGCGACGAGGCTGGATGAGGGCACAGATACGCAGTATTTT.

This chain uses TRBV19 with TRBJ1-3, with a possible D match to TRBD1 (6 bases). The germline V gene encodes CDR1 LNHDA and CDR2 SQIVND (reference sequence). The length of the CDR3 is 16 residues. Trimming removed 2 bases at V and 2 bases at J, with 13 bases between. The CDR3 DNA reads as TGTGCCAGTAGTATAAGCAGGGGACCGGCTGGAAACACCATATATTTT. It yields the protein CASSISRGPAGNTIYF.

Here the CDR3 reads CASSLLGLAGGITDTQYF. The CDR3 DNA reads TGTGCCAGCAGCTTGTTGGGACTAGCGGGGGGGATAACAGATACGCAGTATTTT. The rearrangement joins TRBV7-2 to TRBJ2-3; 16 bases agree with TRBD2. V shed 3 bases, J shed 3 bases, and the junction held 6 bases outside the gene matches. There are 18 residues in the CDR3. Per the germline V gene, CDR1 is SGHTA and CDR2 is FQGNSA.

This chain uses TRBV24-1 with TRBJ2-1; 10 nucleotides line up with TRBD2. J gave up 8 bases and V 4 bases, and 7 bases lay outside the gene matches. The CDR3 runs to 15 residues. Germline CDR1 reads KGHDR; CDR2 reads SFDVKD. The CDR3 spells CATSDSRTSGDEQFF. Written as DNA, the CDR3 is TGTGCCACCAGTGACTCCAGGACTAGCGGCGATGAGCAGTTCTTC.

The chain carries TRBV5-1 and TRBJ1-3, with D perhaps TRBD1 (6 bases). From germline, CDR1 is SGHRS and CDR2 YFSETQ. This CDR3 has 14 residues. Trimming shortened V by 4 bases and J by 2 bases, and 10 bases separated the two germline ends. CDR3 in DNA: TGCGCCAGCAGCCCCTACAGGGCTGGAAACACCATATATTTT. Its protein product is CASSPYRAGNTIYF.

This rearrangement joins TRBV27 to TRBJ2-3; TRBD2 agrees at 7 bases. This CDR3 contains 14 residues. Germline values: CDR1 MNHEY, CDR2 SMNVEV (reference sequence). J lost 2 bases, V lost 10 bases, and 9 bases had no gene match. The CDR3 here is CATGGGFLTDTQYF. The CDR3 bases are TGTGCCACCGGCGGGGGTTTTCTCACAGATACGCAGTATTTT.

This clone was seen once. The rearrangement links TRBV18 to TRBJ1-5; weak D call: TRBD1 (5 bases). Trimming removed 3 bases at V and 0 bases at J, with 9 bases between. Germline V CDR1 and CDR2: KGHSH, LQKENI. The CDR3 length is 15 residues. As DNA, the CDR3 is TGTGCCAGCTCACCCCCCGGGGGTAGCAATCAGCCCCAGCATTTT. It codes for CASSPPGGSNQPQHF.

The V and J genes are TRBV7-9 and TRBJ2-1, with 10 bases identical to TRBD1. Trimming took 5 bases from V and 1 from J; bases not matched to a gene: 5. Germline CDR1 is SEHNR and CDR2 is FQNEAQ (reference sequence). This CDR3 contains 16 residues. The CDR3 DNA follows: TGTGCCAGCAGCCCTCTGGGACAGGGGTCCTACAATGAGCAGTTCTTC. Its protein is CASSPLGQGSYNEQFF.

About this clone: The junction does not match germline at one end; this may be a read error. The chain's CDR3 is CATVHPSGNTIYF. The CDR3 region has the DNA TGTGCCACCGTACACCCCTCTGGCAACACCATATATTTT. The chain is built from TRBV13 and TRBJ1-3; D not resolved. Germline CDR1 PRHDT, CDR2 FYEKMQ (reference sequence). This CDR3 has 13 residues.

This clone was recorded only once. The chain has TRBV19 and TRBJ1-2, with a possible D match to TRBD1 (5 bases). This CDR3 has 16 residues. Per germline, CDR1 LNHDA and CDR2 SQIVND (reference sequence). Trimming left V 5 bases short and J 6 bases short, with 22 bases between. The CDR3 region is CASSVQGIGASHGYTF. CDR3 sequence (DNA): TGTGCCAGTAGTGTTCAGGGAATTGGTGCTTCCCATGGCTACACCTTC. The full variable domain, in which reference TRBV19 and TRBJ1-2 provide the parts outside the CDR3, is DGGITQSPKYLFRKEGQNVTLSCEQNLNHDAMYWYRQDPGQGLRLIYYSQIVNDFQKGDIAEGYSVSREKKESFPLTVTSAQKNPTAFYLCASSVQGIGASHGYTFGSGTRLTVV.

The rearrangement joins TRBV9 to TRBJ2-3; TRBD2 matches at 10 bases. This CDR3 is 18 amino acids long. CDR1 is SGDLS, CDR2 YYNGEE, per germline. The V gene end was trimmed by 2 bases and the J gene end by 2 bases; junction bases not matched to a gene: 11. This CDR3 reads CASSVGLSGGANTDTQYF. Written as DNA, the CDR3 is TGTGCCAGCAGCGTTGGGTTGAGCGGGGGGGCCAACACAGATACGCAGTATTTT.

The chain joins TRBV15 to TRBJ2-1; D is possibly TRBD1 (6 bases). V was pared by 2 bases and J by 0 bases, with 11 bases between. The CDR3 totals 16 residues. CDR1 LNHNV and CDR2 YYDKDF come from the germline V gene (reference sequence). CDR3 sequence: CATSRPTGSSYNEQFF. The DNA of the CDR3 is TGTGCCACCAGCAGACCCACAGGGAGCTCCTACAATGAGCAGTTCTTC.

The J gene is TRBJ2-2, the V gene TRBV7-8, with TRBD2 matching over 9 bases. The CDR3 length is 20 residues. Germline CDR1 SGHVS, CDR2 FQNEAQ. Unmatched junction bases numbered 11, after V lost 0 bases and J lost 0 bases. The CDR3 reads CASSLARTAGGFANTGELFF. CDR3 bases: TGTGCCAGCAGCTTAGCTCGTACAGCGGGGGGCTTCGCGAACACCGGGGAGCTGTTTTTT.